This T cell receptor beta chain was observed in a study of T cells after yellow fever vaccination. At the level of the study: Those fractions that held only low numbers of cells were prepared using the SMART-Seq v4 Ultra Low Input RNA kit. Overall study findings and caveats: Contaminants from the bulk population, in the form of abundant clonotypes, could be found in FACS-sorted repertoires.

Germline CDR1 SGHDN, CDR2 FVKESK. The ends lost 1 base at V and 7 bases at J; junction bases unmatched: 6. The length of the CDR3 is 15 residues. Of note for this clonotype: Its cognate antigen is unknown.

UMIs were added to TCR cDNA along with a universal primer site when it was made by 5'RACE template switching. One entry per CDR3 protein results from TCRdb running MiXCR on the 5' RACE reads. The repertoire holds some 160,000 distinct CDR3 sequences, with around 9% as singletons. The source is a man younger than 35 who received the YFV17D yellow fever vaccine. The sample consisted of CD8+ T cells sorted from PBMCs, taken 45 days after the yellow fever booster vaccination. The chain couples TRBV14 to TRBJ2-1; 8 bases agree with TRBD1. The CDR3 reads CASSQVQGADNEQFF. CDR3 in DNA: TGTGCCAGCAGCCAAGTGCAGGGGGCAGATAATGAGCAGTTCTTC.